This is a list of T cell receptor beta chains from one sample in a study of shared clonotypes between healthy human individuals. Profiling relied on immunoSEQ multiplex PCR, and the TCRdb table lists in-frame clones only, not all of them. The repertoire includes some 2 million clones, 85% to 95% of them detected once, and roughly 0.13% sits in the top ten. The material sequenced was naive CD4+ T cells sorted from blood. These receptors came from a man aged 18 to 30 in good health. Both conserved end residues are part of each CDR3. A D gene is named only where the DNA matches it firmly. Clone size is stated in some rows and not others, as once, few, many or a class when expanded.

CDR3 length,clone size,D gene,J gene,V gene,CDR3 DNA,CDR3 protein
16,.,TRBD1,TRBJ2-1,TRBV4-1,TGCGCCAGCAGCCACACCCGGGACAGGGGGCAAAATGAGCAGTTCTTC,CASSHTRDRGQNEQFF
13,.,.,TRBJ1-2,TRBV6-5,TGTGCCAGCAGGCTCAGCGGGAACTATGGCTACACCTTC,CASRLSGNYGYTF
13,.,TRBD2,TRBJ2-1,TRBV6-5,TGTGCCAGCAGAGCGGGGCTTTACAATGAGCAGTTCTTC,CASRAGLYNEQFF
16,.,TRBD1,TRBJ2-7,TRBV11-2,TGTGCCAGCAGCCCCCATGGGGACAGGGGCTCAGGCGAGCAGTACTTC,CASSPHGDRGSGEQYF
14,.,.,TRBJ2-5,TRBV6-4,TGTGCCAGCAGTGGACAGGTGGAGAAGGAGACCCAGTACTTC,CASSGQVEKETQYF
14,.,.,TRBJ2-6,TRBV6-8,TGTGCCAGCAGGGCCAGGGGTGGGGCCAACGTCCTGACTTTC,CASRARGGANVLTF
13,.,.,TRBJ1-4,TRBV7-9,TGTGCCAGCAGCTTAGGTGCGGCTGAAAAACTGTTTTTT,CASSLGAAEKLFF
17,.,TRBD2,TRBJ2-1,TRBV14,TGTGCCAGCCGGGGATGGAAGGAGCGGGAGACCGCCTCAGAGCAGTTCTTC,CASRGWKERETASEQFF
12,.,.,TRBJ2-7,TRBV10-3,TGTGCCATCAGTGGGATTACCTACGAGCAGTACTTC,CAISGITYEQYF
13,.,TRBD1,TRBJ2-3,TRBV4-1,TGCGCCAGCAGCCGACAGGGGACAGATACGCAGTATTTT,CASSRQGTDTQYF
15,.,.,TRBJ1-1,TRBV5-6,TGTGCCAGCAGCTACCAGGGAACCTTTCCTCATGAAGCTTTCTTT,CASSYQGTFPHEAFF
15,once,TRBD1,TRBJ2-2,TRBV5-1,TGCGCCAGCAGCCCACGACAGGGGGACACCGGGGAGCTGTTTTTT,CASSPRQGDTGELFF
15,.,.,TRBJ1-6,TRBV5-8,TGTGCCAGCAGCTTTGGTCAGGGAAATAATTCACCCCTCCACTTT,CASSFGQGNNSPLHF
15,.,TRBD1,TRBJ1-6,TRBV6-1,TGTGCCAGCAGTGGTCGACAGGGGGATCGAACACCCCTCCACTTT,CASSGRQGDRTPLHF
14,.,.,TRBJ1-3,TRBV5-6,TGTGCCAGCAGTGTATTGGGGCTAGGAAACACCATATATTTT,CASSVLGLGNTIYF
15,once,.,TRBJ2-2,TRBV5-1,TGCGCCAGCAGCTCAGGGGTTCGGGGCACCGGGGAGCTGTTTTTT,CASSSGVRGTGELFF
14,.,TRBD1,TRBJ1-6,TRBV6-5,TGTGCCAGCAGTTACTCAGGGGGCAGTTCACCCCTCCACTTT,CASSYSGGSSPLHF
17,.,.,TRBJ2-3,TRBV4-1,TGCGCCAGCAGCCAAGTCTCTACAAGATCTAGCACAGATACGCAGTATTTT,CASSQVSTRSSTDTQYF
13,.,.,TRBJ1-5,TRBV6-6,TGTGCCAGCGCCCCAGGTAGCAATCAGCCCCAGCATTTT,CASAPGSNQPQHF
14,.,.,TRBJ1-1,TRBV5-1,TGCGCCAGCAGCTTGGGACGGAGGAACACTGAAGCTTTCTTT,CASSLGRRNTEAFF
14,.,.,TRBJ2-2,TRBV6-5,TGTGCCAGCAAACGGGGGAGTAGCACCGGGGAGCTGTTTTTT,CASKRGSSTGELFF
16,.,TRBD2,TRBJ2-7,TRBV7-9,TGTGCCAGCAGCCCTGACCCGGGACTAGTCTCCTACGAGCAGTACTTC,CASSPDPGLVSYEQYF
13,.,TRBD1,TRBJ1-6,TRBV7-2,TGTGCCAGCAGCGCTACCAGGGGGGCTCCCCTCCACTTT,CASSATRGAPLHF
14,.,TRBD1,TRBJ1-2,TRBV11-2,TGTGCCAGCACCCGACAGGGGCTTGACTATGGCTACACCTTC,CASTRQGLDYGYTF
14,.,TRBD2,TRBJ2-7,TRBV28,TGTGCCAGCGGTGGACTAGCGGGGGCGGCCGAGCAGTACTTC,CASGGLAGAAEQYF
17,.,TRBD2,TRBJ2-5,TRBV7-8,TGTGCCAGCAGCTTAGAAGGGGCGGGGGGTCGGCAAGAGACCCAGTACTTC,CASSLEGAGGRQETQYF
11,.,.,TRBJ2-7,TRBV5-6,TGTGCCAGCAGCCGCAACCGCGAGCAGTACTTC,CASSRNREQYF
13,.,.,TRBJ2-7,TRBV6-5,TGTGCCAGCAGTAAGCCCGTGGGAAACGAGCAGTACTTC,CASSKPVGNEQYF
17,.,.,TRBJ2-2,TRBV4-1,TGCGCCAGCAGCCAAGAGTTACGGGACGGGAACACCGGGGAGCTGTTTTTT,CASSQELRDGNTGELFF
17,.,.,TRBJ2-3,TRBV7-9,TGTGCCAGCGGCCCCCTTGTGAACGGGGGCAGCACAGATACGCAGTATTTT,CASGPLVNGGSTDTQYF
15,.,TRBD2,TRBJ2-7,TRBV18,TGTGCCAGCTCAAGCGAGCGGGGGGGCTCCTACGAGCAGTACTTC,CASSSERGGSYEQYF
13,.,TRBD2,TRBJ2-1,TRBV10-3,TGTGCCATCAGTGAGGGGCGGGAGGATGAGCAGTTCTTC,CAISEGREDEQFF
14,once,.,TRBJ2-5,TRBV25-1,TGTGCCAGCAGTTCCCTAGGGGGGACAGAGACCCAGTACTTC,CASSSLGGTETQYF
14,.,TRBD2,TRBJ2-7,TRBV6-5,TGTGCCAGCACCCTGACTAGCGGGGCCTACGAGCAGTACTTC,CASTLTSGAYEQYF
13,.,.,TRBJ1-2,TRBV6-6,TGTGCCAGCAGTCTGCAGGGGAGCTATGGCTACACCTTC,CASSLQGSYGYTF
16,.,.,TRBJ2-5,TRBV11-2,TGTGCCAGCAGCTTATTTGCGGGACAAGGGACGGAGACCCAGTACTTC,CASSLFAGQGTETQYF
16,.,TRBD1,TRBJ2-2,TRBV4-1,TGCGCCAGCAGCCACATGACAGGGGGCAAAATAAGGGAGCTGTTTTTT,CASSHMTGGKIRELFF
13,.,.,TRBJ1-1,TRBV29-1,TGCAGCGTTCGGCAGGGTACGGGCACTGAAGCTTTCTTT,CSVRQGTGTEAFF
14,.,TRBD1,TRBJ2-7,TRBV30,TGTGCCTGGATTAGGGGGACAGGGGGCTACGAGCAGTACTTC,CAWIRGTGGYEQYF
14,.,TRBD1,TRBJ1-1,TRBV10-3,TGTGCCATCAGTGAGGCAGGGGGAATAACTGAAGCTTTCTTT,CAISEAGGITEAFF
15,.,TRBD1,TRBJ2-1,TRBV2,TGTGCCAGCAGTCCCAGACAGGGGGCGCTTGGTGAGCAGTTCTTC,CASSPRQGALGEQFF
13,.,TRBD1,TRBJ1-3,TRBV30,TGTGCCTGGAGTTTCCAGGGGGCAAACACCATATATTTT,CAWSFQGANTIYF
14,.,.,TRBJ1-5,TRBV19,TGTGCCAGTAATTCCCGGAAGAGCAATCAGCCCCAGCATTTT,CASNSRKSNQPQHF
16,.,.,TRBJ2-1,TRBV6-5,TGTGCCAGCAGTTCGACCAACAAAGGGGTCTACAATGAGCAGTTCTTC,CASSSTNKGVYNEQFF
12,.,.,TRBJ1-2,TRBV2,TGTGCCAGCAGCGGGGGAGGGTATGGCTACACCTTC,CASSGGGYGYTF
17,once,TRBD1,TRBJ1-3,TRBV11-2,TGTGCCAGCAGCTCCGTCAGGGGGGAACTCTCTGGAAACACCATATATTTT,CASSSVRGELSGNTIYF
14,.,.,TRBJ1-1,TRBV11-3,TGTGCCAGCAGCTTAGGGGAGGGAAACACTGAAGCTTTCTTT,CASSLGEGNTEAFF
14,.,.,TRBJ1-1,TRBV7-9,TGTGCCAGCAGCTTCGTGGGGGGCTTTACTGAAGCTTTCTTT,CASSFVGGFTEAFF
13,.,.,TRBJ2-7,TRBV29-1,TGCAGCGTTGGTAAGGGGAACTCCTACGAGCAGTACTTC,CSVGKGNSYEQYF
14,once,.,TRBJ2-7,TRBV5-5,TGTGCCAGCAGACGACCGGGACAAGACTACGAGCAGTACTTC,CASRRPGQDYEQYF
17,.,TRBD1,TRBJ2-3,TRBV28,TGTGCCAGCAGCGATCCCTCCTTTACAGGGGACACAGATACGCAGTATTTT,CASSDPSFTGDTDTQYF
16,.,TRBD1,TRBJ1-6,TRBV5-4,TGTGCCAGCAGCTTCTGGCGGACAGGGAGCAATTCACCCCTCCACTTT,CASSFWRTGSNSPLHF
14,.,.,TRBJ1-1,TRBV6-1,TGTGCCAGCAATTTTTTGGGGGGGAACACTGAAGCTTTCTTT,CASNFLGGNTEAFF
14,.,.,TRBJ2-5,TRBV19,TGTGCCAGTAGTATAGATGGGGCCGGGGAGACCCAGTACTTC,CASSIDGAGETQYF
14,.,.,TRBJ1-3,TRBV2,TGTGCCAGCAGTGAATCGGGGAATGGAAACACCATATATTTT,CASSESGNGNTIYF